Listed below are T cell receptor beta chains from one sample, sequenced in a study of regulatory T cells in long-lasting Graves disease. From the multiplex PCR reads, TCRdb called clonotypes with MiXCR, one entry per CDR3 protein. This sample has about 380,000 distinct CDR3 sequences; 15% to 18% occur once, and the top ten carry 20% to 25%. The sample in question was peripheral blood mononuclear cells (PBMCs), obtained at new diagnosis, from a patient treated with antithyroid drugs. The source of these receptors is a female donor with Graves disease. CDR3s include the opening cysteine and the closing phenylalanine or tryptophan. The D gene is left open where the match is weak. Rows give clone size only sometimes, using once, few, many, or a class for an expanded clone.

CDR3 length,D gene,V gene,J gene,clone size,CDR3 protein,CDR3 DNA
14,.,TRBV13,TRBJ2-7,.,CASTNTGRSHEQYF,TGTGCCAGCACCAACACGGGACGGTCCCACGAGCAGTACTTC
18,TRBD1,TRBV11-2,TRBJ1-2,many,CASSLGRNRGRWPYGYTF,TGTGCCAGCAGCTTAGGCCGAAACAGGGGGCGCTGGCCCTATGGCTACACCTTC
17,TRBD1,TRBV12-3/TRBV12-4,TRBJ2-6,many,CASTRTGGRPGANVLTF,TGTGCCAGCACCAGGACAGGGGGCCGCCCTGGGGCCAACGTCCTGACTTTC
16,TRBD2,TRBV20-1,TRBJ2-5,many,CSARDFGGGKQETQYF,TGCAGTGCTAGAGATTTCGGGGGGGGAAAACAAGAGACCCAGTACTTC
15,TRBD1,TRBV6-2/TRBV6-3,TRBJ2-7,many,CASRGQGRNPYEQYF,TGTGCCAGCAGGGGACAGGGAAGAAACCCCTACGAGCAGTACTTC
15,TRBD1,TRBV5-1,TRBJ2-1,.,CASSLVPGQINEQFF,TGCGCCAGCAGCTTGGTCCCGGGACAGATCAATGAGCAGTTCTTC
13,.,TRBV7-2,TRBJ1-2,many,CASSAQGYDGYTF,TGTGCCAGCAGCGCTCAGGGTTACGATGGCTACACCTTC
16,TRBD1,TRBV10-3,TRBJ1-1,few,CAISEEWGQGIAEAFF,TGTGCCATCAGTGAAGAATGGGGACAGGGGATAGCTGAAGCTTTCTTT
14,.,TRBV28,TRBJ2-7,many,CASTTWDTSYEQYF,TGTGCCAGCACAACTTGGGACACCTCCTACGAGCAGTACTTC
15,.,TRBV6-2/TRBV6-3,TRBJ1-1,.,CASSYLSRANTEAFF,TGTGCCAGCAGTTATTTGTCTAGGGCGAACACTGAAGCTTTCTTT
15,.,TRBV6-5,TRBJ2-1,many,CASSYISGDYNEQFF,TGTGCCAGCAGTTACATTAGCGGAGACTACAATGAGCAGTTCTTC
16,.,TRBV14,TRBJ2-7,.,CASSQTWTAETYEQYF,TGTGCCAGCAGCCAGACCTGGACAGCCGAGACCTACGAGCAGTACTTC
15,.,TRBV7-2,TRBJ1-5,.,CASSLVRVGNQPQHF,TGTGCCAGCAGCTTAGTCAGGGTGGGCAATCAGCCCCAGCATTTT
14,TRBD1,TRBV7-9,TRBJ2-7,many,CASSFRTGHYEQYF,TGTGCCAGCAGTTTTCGGACAGGGCATTACGAGCAGTACTTC
14,.,TRBV25-1,TRBJ2-7,few,CASRPGGPTYEQYF,TGTGCCAGCAGGCCAGGCGGCCCCACCTACGAGCAGTACTTC
12,.,TRBV20-1,TRBJ2-1,many,CSALWRDNEQFF,TGCAGTGCCCTCTGGAGGGACAATGAGCAGTTCTTC
14,.,TRBV5-1,TRBJ2-2,many,CASSLDTNTGELFF,TGCGCCAGCAGCCTTGATACGAACACCGGGGAGCTGTTTTTT
13,.,TRBV6-1,TRBJ1-1,few,CASGDGGWTEAFF,TGTGCCAGCGGAGACGGGGGGTGGACTGAAGCTTTCTTT
15,TRBD1,TRBV29-1,TRBJ2-7,few,CSVEGGGEGSYEQYF,TGCAGCGTTGAAGGAGGGGGCGAAGGATCCTACGAGCAGTACTTC
13,.,TRBV19,TRBJ1-4,few,CASKTVTNEKLFF,TGTGCCAGCAAGACGGTCACTAATGAAAAACTGTTTTTT
14,TRBD2,TRBV20-1,TRBJ2-1,many,CSAGGLAGVGEQFF,TGCAGTGCAGGGGGACTAGCGGGAGTCGGCGAGCAGTTCTTC
15,TRBD2,TRBV6-4,TRBJ2-1,few,CASSASGSYNNEQFF,TGTGCCAGCAGTGCTAGCGGGAGTTACAACAATGAGCAGTTCTTC
12,.,TRBV24-1,TRBJ2-3,many,CATSDFTDTQYF,TGTGCCACCAGTGATTTCACAGATACGCAGTATTTT
15,.,TRBV24-1,TRBJ2-2,few,CATSENTGNTGELFF,TGTGCCACCAGTGAAAATACAGGGAACACCGGGGAGCTATTTTTT
18,TRBD1,TRBV7-3,TRBJ2-3,many,CASSAQTGTGILTDTQYF,TGTGCCAGCAGCGCCCAAACCGGGACAGGAATCTTAACAGATACGCAGTATTTT
16,TRBD1,TRBV12-3/TRBV12-4,TRBJ2-3,many,CASSSGTGGYADTQYF,TGTGCCAGCAGCTCCGGGACAGGGGGTTATGCAGATACGCAGTATTTT
14,TRBD1,TRBV20-1,TRBJ2-1,many,CSADREPSYNEQFF,TGCAGTGCAGACAGGGAACCTTCCTACAATGAGCAGTTCTTC
15,.,TRBV6-5,TRBJ1-5,.,CASSYFGTTVWPQHF,TGTGCCAGCAGTTACTTCGGGACAACGGTATGGCCCCAGCATTTT
13,.,TRBV5-1,TRBJ1-2,many,CASSSDWDYGYTF,TGCGCCAGCAGCTCGGACTGGGACTATGGCTACACCTTC
14,.,TRBV12-3/TRBV12-4,TRBJ1-2,few,CASSSGTSNYGYTF,TGTGCCAGCAGTTCTGGGACTTCTAACTATGGCTACACCTTC
13,.,TRBV29-1,TRBJ2-3,few,CSVRDGRTDTQYF,TGCAGCGTCCGGGACGGCCGCACAGATACGCAGTATTTT
13,.,TRBV18,TRBJ2-1,many,CASSPDNRAEQFF,TGTGCCAGCTCACCGGATAACCGGGCTGAGCAGTTCTTC
13,TRBD1,TRBV20-1,TRBJ1-1,many,CSAGRDRVSEAFF,TGCAGTGCTGGCCGGGACAGGGTGTCTGAAGCTTTCTTT
13,.,TRBV7-2,TRBJ2-1,many,CASSSNWAGEQFF,TGTGCCAGCAGCTCCAATTGGGCAGGTGAGCAGTTCTTC
13,.,TRBV27,TRBJ2-1,many,CASSFSVSNEQFF,TGTGCCAGCAGTTTTTCAGTGTCCAATGAGCAGTTCTTC
18,TRBD2,TRBV4-1,TRBJ2-5,.,CASSQADWTSGLQETQYF,TGCGCCAGCAGCCAAGCCGACTGGACTAGCGGACTACAAGAGACCCAGTACTTC
14,.,TRBV28,TRBJ1-4,few,CASSSTVTNEKLFF,TGTGCCAGCAGCTCGACTGTAACTAATGAAAAACTGTTTTTT
16,TRBD2,TRBV12-3/TRBV12-4,TRBJ2-1,.,CASTPGTSGSQGEQFF,TGTGCCAGCACCCCCGGGACTAGCGGGAGTCAGGGTGAGCAGTTCTTC
12,.,TRBV3-1,TRBJ2-1,many,CASSPAYNEQFF,TGTGCCAGCAGCCCCGCGTACAATGAGCAGTTCTTC
14,.,TRBV12-5,TRBJ2-5,few,CASGLMGNQETQYF,TGTGCTAGTGGTTTAATGGGGAACCAAGAGACCCAGTACTTC
15,TRBD1,TRBV28,TRBJ2-1,many,CASSSRQGVDNEQFF,TGTGCCAGCAGTTCCCGACAGGGTGTCGATAATGAGCAGTTCTTC